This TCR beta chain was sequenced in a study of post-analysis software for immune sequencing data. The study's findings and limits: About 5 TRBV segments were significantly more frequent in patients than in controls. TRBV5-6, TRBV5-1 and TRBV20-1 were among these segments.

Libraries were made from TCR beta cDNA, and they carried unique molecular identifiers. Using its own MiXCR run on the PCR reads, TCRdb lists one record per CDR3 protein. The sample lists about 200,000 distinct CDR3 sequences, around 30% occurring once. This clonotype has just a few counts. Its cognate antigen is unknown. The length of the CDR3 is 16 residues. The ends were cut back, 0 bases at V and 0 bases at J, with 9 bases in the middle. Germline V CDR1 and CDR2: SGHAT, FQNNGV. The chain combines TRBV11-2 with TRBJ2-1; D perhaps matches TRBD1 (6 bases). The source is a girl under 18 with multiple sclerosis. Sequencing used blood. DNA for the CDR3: TGTGCCAGCAGCTTAGATCAGGGGACCTCCTACAATGAGCAGTTCTTC. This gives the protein CASSLDQGTSYNEQFF.